This TCR beta chain was sequenced in a study of Graves' ophthalmopathy and Graves' hyperthyroidism. Looked up from germline, CDR1 is LNHNV and CDR2 is YYDKDF (reference sequence). The CDR3 consists of 14 residues. Trimming shortened V by 1 base and J by 2 bases, and 8 bases separated the two germline ends. CDR3 regions of TCR beta were amplified from RNA transcripts. HTBI primers served in a first-round RT-PCR, which a second-round multiplex PCR followed. Each CDR3 protein is one row after TCRdb ran MiXCR on the multiplex PCR reads. The sample shows 200,000 to 250,000 distinct CDR3 sequences, under 30% of them seen only once.

The sequenced sample consisted of peripheral blood. The chain is built from TRBV15 and TRBJ1-1; D call uncertain. This TCR came from a man over 45 with Graves' ophthalmopathy. CDR3 DNA sequence: TGTGCCACCAGCAGAGGGACCGTAAACACTGAAGCTTTCTTT. Residues: CATSRGTVNTEAFF.